The 14 T cell receptor beta chains below all came from one sample that was sequenced in a study of T cells after yellow fever vaccination. A single record per CDR3 protein comes from TCRdb applying MiXCR to the 5' RACE reads. The profile shows about 500,000 distinct CDR3 sequences, roughly 17% of them singletons. The material sequenced was PBMCs, taken 4 to 6 days after the first yellow fever vaccination. The receptors shown here come from a young man who received the YFV17D yellow fever vaccine.

In its sample, this clonotype was seen many times. This chain connects TRBV11-1 to TRBJ2-1; 8 bases are shared with TRBD2. The CDR3 covers 16 residues. V lost 1 base to trimming and J lost 4 bases; unmatched junction nucleotides: 6. Germline lookup yields CDR1 SGHAT and CDR2 FQDESV (reference sequence). CDR3 sequence reads: CASSLVRRGAYNEQFF. The CDR3 DNA sequence: TGTGCCAGCAGCTTAGTGCGGCGGGGGGCTTACAATGAGCAGTTCTTC.

This clonotype has only a few counts. The V and J genes are TRBV18 and TRBJ2-1, with D perhaps TRBD1 or TRBD2 (5 bases each). The CDR3 runs to 14 residues. Germline V gives CDR1 KGHSH, CDR2 LQKENI. V was pared by 5 bases and J by 3 bases, with 11 bases between. The CDR3 is CASSVGAHYNEQFF. Here the CDR3 DNA reads TGTGCCAGCTCAGTCGGGGCCCACTACAATGAGCAGTTCTTC.

The CDR3: CASSPGGSRSYEQYF. The DNA for the CDR3 is TGTGCCAGCTCACCAGGTGGGAGCAGATCCTACGAGCAGTACTTC. V gene TRBV18 combines with J gene TRBJ2-7, with D possibly matching TRBD2 (5 bases). The V gene's germline CDR1 is KGHSH and CDR2 LQKENI. V lost 2 bases, J lost 1 base, and 12 bases lay in between. The CDR3 runs to 15 residues.

The chain recombines TRBV20-1 with TRBJ2-1, with D hard to call. Per the germline V gene, CDR1 is DFQATT and CDR2 is SNEGSKA (reference sequence). CDR3 length equals 15 residues. V was clipped by 0 bases and J by 9 bases, with 18 bases between them. The CDR3 protein is CSARDLESWAGEQFF. The CDR3 bases are TGCAGTGCTAGAGATTTAGAGTCGTGGGCCGGTGAGCAGTTCTTC.

This chain connects TRBV4-1 to TRBJ1-5; D unresolved. V was clipped by 8 bases and J by 5 bases, with 13 bases between them. CDR3 size: 13 residues. CDR1 is MGHRA, CDR2 YSYEKL, per germline. The CDR3 DNA follows: TGCGCCAGCTCCCGCGGCAGCGATCAGCCCCAGCATTTT. The encoded protein is CASSRGSDQPQHF.

This clonotype has just a few counts. The genes are TRBV11-2 and TRBJ2-1; no definite D call. Trimming took off 8 bases at V and 3 bases at J, with 8 bases between the two ends. Germline loops: CDR1 SGHAT, CDR2 FQNNGV. The CDR3 spans 12 residues. The chain's CDR3 is CASGGSYNEQFF. In DNA, the CDR3 is TGTGCCAGCGGCGGCAGCTACAATGAGCAGTTCTTC.

The sample holds a few counts of this clonotype. V usage is TRBV4-3 and J usage is TRBJ1-2; weak D call: TRBD1 (6 bases). V lost 0 bases to trimming and J lost 1 base, with 21 bases between them. The CDR3 has 19 amino acids. Germline CDR1 is LGHNA and CDR2 is YSLEER. This CDR3 is CASSQELGGLSFGNYGYTF. CDR3 nucleotides: TGCGCCAGCAGCCAAGAACTCGGGGGGCTCAGTTTTGGTAACTATGGCTACACCTTC.

This clonotype appeared many times. This sequence joins TRBV6-1 and TRBJ2-7; the D call may be TRBD1 or TRBD2 (5 bases each). CDR1 is MNHNS, CDR2 SASEGT, per germline. The CDR3 runs 12 residues. V was shortened by 10 bases and J by 3 bases, with 13 bases between the two germline ends. For the CDR3, the DNA is TGTGCCACCGGGAAGGGGATCTACGAGCAGTACGTC. Residues: CATGKGIYEQYV.

DNA for the CDR3: TGTGCCAGCAGCCAAGAGACGATGGGTCCTAGCTCCTATAATTCACCCCTCCACTTT. It specifies CASSQETMGPSSYNSPLHF. The chain has TRBV4-2 and TRBJ1-6; the D is unclear. The length of the CDR3 is 19 residues. Deletions cut 0 bases from V and 0 bases from J, with 15 bases between. Germline V gene lookup returns CDR1 LGHNA and CDR2 YNFKEQ.

This clonotype was recorded a few times. The chain carries TRBV25-1 and TRBJ2-2; unclear D gene. Trimming shortened V by 8 bases and J by 1 base, and 5 bases separated the two germline ends. Germline loops: CDR1 MGHDK, CDR2 SYGVNS. The CDR3 is made up of 12 amino acids. CDR3 sequence reads: CASSGNTGELFF. CDR3 coding DNA: TGTGCCAGCTCGGGGAACACCGGGGAGCTGTTTTTT. Complete variable domain (other parts from reference TRBV25-1 and TRBJ2-2): EADIYQTPRYLVIGTGKKITLECSQTMGHDKMYWYQQDPGMELHLIHYSYGVNSTEKGDLSSESTVSRIRTEHFPLTLESARPSHTSQYLCASSGNTGELFFGEGSRLTVL.

This clonotype was detected only a few times. The chain links TRBV18 to TRBJ2-1; TRBD1 aligns across 10 bases. With V trimmed by 8 bases and J by 6 bases, 7 bases remained unmatched. There are 14 residues in the CDR3. In germline, CDR1 is KGHSH, CDR2 LQKENI. Written as DNA, the CDR3 is TGTGCCAGCATCCGGGACAGGGGTTTCAATGAGCAGTTCTTC. Protein: CASIRDRGFNEQFF.

A few counts support this clonotype. At one end the junction does not follow the germline gene, possibly because of a read error. The CDR3 sequence: CASSYWDGGGGGLFF. In DNA, the CDR3 is TGTGCCAGCAGCTACTGGGACGGAGGTGGAGGTGGGCTGTTTTTT. V is TRBV6-5 and J is TRBJ2-2, with D possibly called TRBD1 or TRBD2 (5 bases each). The CDR3 has 15 amino acids. Looked up from germline, CDR1 is MNHEY and CDR2 is SVGAGI.

The rearrangement uses TRBV29-1 and TRBJ1-1; D remains ambiguous. Germline V gives CDR1 SQVTM, CDR2 ANQGSEA. This CDR3 has 12 residues. Trimming took off 4 bases at V and 1 base at J, with 7 bases between the two ends. The CDR3 protein is CSVVGPNTEAFF. CDR3 DNA sequence: TGCAGCGTTGTAGGCCCGAACACTGAAGCTTTCTTT.

The V gene is TRBV5-1, the J gene TRBJ2-5, with 9 bases matching TRBD1. The length of the CDR3 is 15 residues. Trimming at V came to 2 bases and at J to 3 bases, leaving 5 bases not matched to a gene. Per the germline V gene, CDR1 is SGHRS and CDR2 is YFSETQ. The CDR3 protein is CASSFRQGVKETQYF. In nucleotides, the CDR3 is TGCGCCAGCAGCTTTAGACAGGGGGTAAAAGAGACCCAGTACTTC.